This T cell receptor beta chain originates from a study of cytomegalovirus exposure and HLA in healthy donors. Study-level findings and limits: Rare TCR sequences predominated, though certain public TCRs were found in many donors. One later analysis reportedly identified an Asian-associated ancestry cluster that showed fewer N-insertions than the roughly 620-donor mean. The study reported that TCR beta sequences accurately predicted HLA-A and HLA-B alleles in most subjects.

Comment on this clone: What it binds is not known.

Use of 60 Vbeta and 13 Jbeta primers characterized the PCR. Clones were sequenced by immunoSEQ multiplex PCR, and TCRdb holds only the in-frame ones, with some missing. The profile shows about 200,000 clones, about 80% of them singletons. Each of the donors was a healthy bone marrow donor. Germline V gene lookup returns CDR1 SGHAT and CDR2 FQNNGV. The CDR3 is 19 amino acids. V trimming: 5 bases; J trimming: 0 bases; junction bases outside the gene matches: 9. Input material: PBMCs. The TCR originated in a woman aged 25 to 39 in good health and CMV-seronegative. The chain is built from TRBV11-2 and TRBJ2-1; 14 nucleotides line up with TRBD2. This CDR3 reads CASSGRGTSGSPSYNEQFF. The DNA for the CDR3 is TGTGCCAGCAGCGGTCGGGGGACTAGCGGGAGCCCCTCCTACAATGAGCAGTTCTTC.